Detailed here is one T cell receptor beta chain. Its antigen is unknown. The data derive from a study of beta chain features in type 1 diabetes. Study-wide points: A possible short-template PCR bias applies equally to patients and controls. The influence of HLA type on TCRB rearrangement stayed undetermined.

Trimming shortened V by 0 bases and J by 7 bases, and 10 bases separated the two germline ends. Germline V gives CDR1 SGHDT, CDR2 YYEEEE. This CDR3 region has 13 residues. Isolated RNA was reverse transcribed in full, so expressed TCRB transcripts were sequenced. Sequencing used immunoSEQ multiplex PCR; TCRdb keeps in-frame clones, though not all of them. The data show a few hundred thousand clones, over 9.5% seen once. Sequenced input: naive CD4+ T cells from blood. The TCR comes from a woman under 30 in good health. The gene calls are TRBV5-6 and TRBJ1-1, with D maybe TRBD1 (6 bases). The CDR3 spells CASSLVGGGEAFF. The CDR3 DNA is TGTGCCAGCAGCTTGGTTGGGGGCGGTGAAGCTTTCTTT.